The rows below give T cell receptor beta chains drawn from one sample of a study of spatial heterogeneity in lung cancer. TCRdb recomputed calls from the 5' RACE reads with MiXCR, one row per CDR3 protein. The profile covers some 45,000 distinct CDR3 sequences, with about 11% appearing a single time and 42% taken by the ten largest. Sequencing used PBMCs, obtained at surgery. These receptor sequences come from a female donor with early-stage non-small cell lung cancer. The CDR3 runs from the conserved cysteine through the conserved F or W. Clone size is given for some rows only: seen once, a few or many times, or a class if the clone is expanded.

J gene: TRBJ2-7; V gene: TRBV12-1; clone size: -; CDR3 protein: CATKVVSAASYEQYF
J gene: TRBJ1-1; V gene: TRBV7-3; clone size: -; CDR3 protein: CASSYQAARPGMNTEAFF
J gene: TRBJ2-3; V gene: TRBV28; clone size: many; CDR3 protein: CASRDTDTQYF
J gene: TRBJ2-7; V gene: TRBV11-2; clone size: many; CDR3 protein: CASSPTNRRPTTSYEQYF
J gene: TRBJ2-5; V gene: TRBV27; clone size: few; CDR3 protein: CASSSAQQETQYF
J gene: TRBJ1-1; V gene: TRBV3-1; clone size: few; CDR3 protein: CASSQVPKMNTEAFF
J gene: TRBJ2-2; V gene: TRBV6-5; clone size: -; CDR3 protein: CASRGQGQDTGELFF
J gene: TRBJ2-7; V gene: TRBV28; clone size: few; CDR3 protein: CASSLGGGVGEQYF
J gene: TRBJ2-1; V gene: TRBV7-2; clone size: many; CDR3 protein: CASSRMTSGANEQFF
J gene: TRBJ2-7; V gene: TRBV7-9; clone size: few; CDR3 protein: CASSLVMGQGPSEQYF
J gene: TRBJ2-2; V gene: TRBV19; clone size: -; CDR3 protein: CAGRGGGELFF
J gene: TRBJ1-1; V gene: TRBV10-3; clone size: -; CDR3 protein: CAISQKGGNTEAFF
J gene: TRBJ2-3; V gene: TRBV28; clone size: -; CDR3 protein: CASSPRPGLAGTDTQYF
J gene: TRBJ2-3; V gene: TRBV5-1; clone size: -; CDR3 protein: CASSLAPTGLAIRTSTDTQYF
J gene: TRBJ1-5; V gene: TRBV24-1; clone size: -; CDR3 protein: CATSGSPANQPQHF
J gene: TRBJ1-6; V gene: TRBV7-9; clone size: few; CDR3 protein: CASSLNGRVHSPLHF
J gene: TRBJ1-2; V gene: TRBV5-4; clone size: few; CDR3 protein: CASSLQGSYGYTF
J gene: TRBJ2-1; V gene: TRBV12-3/TRBV12-4; clone size: -; CDR3 protein: CASTPRGGVNEQFF
J gene: TRBJ2-3; V gene: TRBV9; clone size: -; CDR3 protein: CASSVGTGSQDTQYF
J gene: TRBJ2-2; V gene: TRBV12-3/TRBV12-4; clone size: -; CDR3 protein: CASSTMGYTGELFF
J gene: TRBJ1-1; V gene: TRBV6-6; clone size: -; CDR3 protein: CASSYSWGGTEAFF
J gene: TRBJ2-1; V gene: TRBV7-2; clone size: -; CDR3 protein: CASSPHSGGGAYNEQFF
J gene: TRBJ2-3; V gene: TRBV12-5; clone size: -; CDR3 protein: CASVEDQGGPVRDTQYF
J gene: TRBJ1-1; V gene: TRBV12-3/TRBV12-4; clone size: once; CDR3 protein: CASSLPGGRGNTKAFF
J gene: TRBJ2-1; V gene: TRBV7-6; clone size: few; CDR3 protein: CASSLEPSGGLYNEQFF
J gene: TRBJ1-1; V gene: TRBV20-1; clone size: few; CDR3 protein: CSARRTNTEAFF
J gene: TRBJ2-2; V gene: TRBV7-2; clone size: -; CDR3 protein: CASKGGSNTGELFF
J gene: TRBJ1-2; V gene: TRBV2; clone size: -; CDR3 protein: CASRPGGTANYGYTF
J gene: TRBJ2-1; V gene: TRBV5-1; clone size: many; CDR3 protein: CASSFRPSGTSSYNEQFF
J gene: TRBJ2-1; V gene: TRBV28; clone size: many; CDR3 protein: CASSPISSGGLYNEQFF
J gene: TRBJ2-5; V gene: TRBV27; clone size: many; CDR3 protein: CASSDVGHETQYF
J gene: TRBJ2-4; V gene: TRBV20-1; clone size: many; CDR3 protein: CSARDWGGAGKDSKNIQYF
J gene: TRBJ2-3; V gene: TRBV18; clone size: few; CDR3 protein: CASSPQYSTGMDTQYF
J gene: TRBJ2-1; V gene: TRBV12-3/TRBV12-4; clone size: few; CDR3 protein: CASTPGTSQFF
J gene: TRBJ2-5; V gene: TRBV20-1; clone size: -; CDR3 protein: CSGSQGTETQYF
J gene: TRBJ2-3; V gene: TRBV30; clone size: many; CDR3 protein: CAWSEGQGTDTQYF
J gene: TRBJ2-5; V gene: TRBV3-1; clone size: few; CDR3 protein: CASSLGTSGAQETQYF
J gene: TRBJ2-3; V gene: TRBV5-1; clone size: -; CDR3 protein: CASTSGTGGLTDTQYF
J gene: TRBJ1-1; V gene: TRBV5-1; clone size: -; CDR3 protein: CASSPTPRTEAFF